Listed below are T cell receptor beta chains from one sample, sequenced in a study of CD8+CD57+ T cells in acquired aplastic anemia. TCRdb fed the reads into MiXCR, producing one record per CDR3 protein. There are roughly 80,000 distinct CDR3 sequences in the sample; around 70% occur only once, and approximately 78% lies in the top ten. The sample consisted of sorted CD4+, CD8+, or CD8+CD57+ T cells (not recorded which) from PBMCs. These receptors all come from a human donor with aplastic anemia. The CDR3 runs from the conserved cysteine through the conserved F or W. A D gene is named only where the DNA matches it firmly. Size tells how often a clone was seen (once, few, many) or the class of an expanded clone, and some rows leave it out.

clone_size j_call d_call v_call cdr3_nt cdr3_aa
NA TRBJ2-3 TRBD2 TRBV20-1 TGCAGTGCTGAAGGACTAGCGGGGGGGCCAGATACGCAGTATTTT CSAEGLAGGPDTQYF
NA TRBJ2-1 NA TRBV15 TGTGCCACCAGCAGAGGGGACTCCTACAATGAGCAGTTCTTC CATSRGDSYNEQFF
NA TRBJ2-5 NA TRBV7-2 TGTGCCAGCAGCGACCGGGAGCAAGAGACCCAGTACTTC CASSDREQETQYF
NA TRBJ1-1 TRBD1 TRBV10-3 TGTGCCATCAGCGGGACAGGGGATATGACTGAAGCTTTCTTT CAISGTGDMTEAFF
NA TRBJ1-2 NA TRBV7-8 TGTGCCAGCAGCTTGGGGGCTACCGGCTATGGCTACACCTTC CASSLGATGYGYTF
NA TRBJ2-1 TRBD2 TRBV10-3 TGTGCCATCAGTGAGCCCCGAAAGCGGGAGAGGACACGGAATGAGCAGTTCTTC CAISEPRKRERTRNEQFF
NA TRBJ2-5 NA TRBV2 TGTGCCAGCAGTGGGAACGGGGGGACCCAGTACTTC CASSGNGGTQYF
few TRBJ2-7 TRBD2 TRBV20-1 TGCAGTGCTAGGCTAGCGGGAGGTTTAGCCTACGAGCAGTACTTC CSARLAGGLAYEQYF
NA TRBJ2-2 NA TRBV19 TGTGCCAGTAGTATTAGGGTAAACACCGGGGAGCTGTTTTTT CASSIRVNTGELFF
NA TRBJ2-7 TRBD1 TRBV29-1 TGCAGCGCCCAGGACAGGCCCTACGAGCAGTACTTC CSAQDRPYEQYF
NA TRBJ1-1 NA TRBV7-9 TGTGCCAGCAGCATCCTGGAGGTCACTGAAGCTTTCTTT CASSILEVTEAFF
NA TRBJ2-7 TRBD1 TRBV12-3/TRBV12-4 TGTGCCAGCAGACAGGGACAGGCCTTCCAAAACTACGAGCAGTACTTC CASRQGQAFQNYEQYF
NA TRBJ2-1 NA TRBV4-2 TGTGCCAGCAGCCAAGATCTGAGGGTAGAGGTCAATGAGCAGTTCTTC CASSQDLRVEVNEQFF
few TRBJ2-7 NA TRBV15 TGTGCCACCAGCAGCCGCAGAGAAACAGGGACCTACGAGCAGTACTTC CATSSRRETGTYEQYF
NA TRBJ1-1 NA TRBV20-1 TGCAGTGCTAGCTTTTTCAGGGGCCAAAACACTGAAGCTTTCTTT CSASFFRGQNTEAFF
once TRBJ1-1 TRBD1 TRBV10-3 TGTGCCATCAGTGACGGGACAGGGGCGTCTGAAGCTTTCTTT CAISDGTGASEAFF
NA TRBJ1-5 NA TRBV25-1 TGTGCCAGCCACTACACGGGACGGATGATTAAGGGCAATCAGCCCCAGCATTTT CASHYTGRMIKGNQPQHF
NA TRBJ2-3 NA TRBV15 TGTGCCACCAGCAGAGATCGCACGGGGGGCACAGATACGCAGTATTTT CATSRDRTGGTDTQYF
NA TRBJ1-4 NA TRBV7-9 TGTGCCAGCAGCATCAGACAGGAACGTAATGAAAAACTGTTTTTT CASSIRQERNEKLFF
NA TRBJ2-1 TRBD2 TRBV18 TGTGCCAGCTCCCCTACTCCCTCCAGCGGGAGGCCGCATGAGCAGTTCTTC CASSPTPSSGRPHEQFF
NA TRBJ2-3 TRBD2 TRBV20-1 TGCAGTGTCATAGCGGGAGGGCGGGTCACAGATACGCAGTATTTT CSVIAGGRVTDTQYF
many TRBJ1-6 NA TRBV7-9 TGTGCCAGCAGCTTAGAATGGCAGGGAGATTCACCCCTCCACTTT CASSLEWQGDSPLHF
NA TRBJ1-5 TRBD1 TRBV24-1 TGTGCCACCTACAGGGGACAGCCCCAGCATTTT CATYRGQPQHF
few TRBJ2-7 NA TRBV30 TGTGCCTGGAGAGATCAAGCTCACCCCTCGGCCGAGCAGTACTTC CAWRDQAHPSAEQYF
NA TRBJ1-1 NA TRBV2 TGTGCCAGCAGTGAAGAAGGGTTTACAGGGTCTGAAGCTTTCTTT CASSEEGFTGSEAFF
NA TRBJ1-1 TRBD1 TRBV9 TGTGCCAGCAGCACACAACCGGGACAGGGTGAAGCTTTCTTT CASSTQPGQGEAFF
NA TRBJ2-7 TRBD2 TRBV5-1 TGCGCCAGCAGCTTGCGGACTAGCGACGAGCAGTACTTC CASSLRTSDEQYF
once TRBJ2-2 NA TRBV19 TGTGCCAGTAGTTGGCAGCCAGGGGCCGGGGAGCTGTTTTTT CASSWQPGAGELFF
NA TRBJ2-7 TRBD1 TRBV20-1 TGCAGTGCTAGGGGGGACAGTACCTACGAGCAGTACTTC CSARGDSTYEQYF
NA TRBJ1-5 NA TRBV7-8 TGTGCCAGCAGCTTTGGGGGCGGGGATCAGCCCCAGCATTTT CASSFGGGDQPQHF
many TRBJ2-3 NA TRBV20-1 TGCAGTGCTTGGCAGGAGGGTCGATCTAATACGCAGTATTTT CSAWQEGRSNTQYF
NA TRBJ1-1 NA TRBV7-9 TGTGCCAGCGGACCTGAGTTGAGCACTGAAGCTTTCTTT CASGPELSTEAFF
NA TRBJ2-1 NA TRBV15 TGTGCCACCAGCAGAGAACTCATAGGGAATGAGCAGTTCTTC CATSRELIGNEQFF
few TRBJ2-5 NA TRBV2 TGTGCCAGCAGTGCGTCTGGGGTAGGTGGAGAGACCCAGTACTTC CASSASGVGGETQYF
NA TRBJ2-3 NA TRBV20-1 TGCAGTGCAAGGTCTAGCACAGATACGCAGTATTTT CSARSSTDTQYF
NA TRBJ2-5 NA TRBV5-4 TGTGCCAGCAGCTTGGTCGTGGCGGGACAGGAGACCCAGTACTTC CASSLVVAGQETQYF
NA TRBJ2-1 TRBD1 TRBV24-1 TGTGCCACCGGATTTGACAGGGGGCCCTACAATGAGCAGTTCTTC CATGFDRGPYNEQFF
NA TRBJ1-2 NA TRBV29-1 TGCAGCGTTGAAGATCTTAATAACTATGGCTACACCTTC CSVEDLNNYGYTF
NA TRBJ2-6 NA TRBV4-1 TGCGCCAGCAGCCAAGCGGTCTCTGGGGCCAACGTCCTGACTTTC CASSQAVSGANVLTF
NA TRBJ2-7 NA TRBV20-1 TGCAGTGCTAGACGCAGGGACGTAACCATCGAGCAGTACTTC CSARRRDVTIEQYF
NA TRBJ1-2 NA TRBV29-1 TGCAGCGTGTTAACACACTATGGCTACACCTTC CSVLTHYGYTF
NA TRBJ2-2 NA TRBV24-1 TGTGCCACCAGTGATCCTAGGACTGGGACCGGGGAGCTGTTTTTT CATSDPRTGTGELFF
NA TRBJ2-7 NA TRBV24-1 TGTGCCACCAGTGCCTCAGGAGTCCACGAGCAGTACTTC CATSASGVHEQYF
NA TRBJ2-7 NA TRBV20-1 TGCAGTGCTAAGAGGGCAGGGGACTACGAGCAGTACTTC CSAKRAGDYEQYF
NA TRBJ1-2 TRBD1 TRBV20-1 TGCAGTGCTATAGACAGGGGGAACACCTTC CSAIDRGNTF
NA TRBJ2-2 NA TRBV29-1 TGCAGCGTTGAGCCGGCGGGGATGGCCGGGGAGCTGTTTTTT CSVEPAGMAGELFF
NA TRBJ1-1 NA TRBV25-1 TGTGCCAGCAGTGCCTGGGGCGGGGGGAACACTGAAGCTTTCTTT CASSAWGGGNTEAFF
NA TRBJ1-2 TRBD1 TRBV6-5 TGTGCCAGCAGTTACTCTGGGACAGACTATGGCTACACCTTC CASSYSGTDYGYTF
NA TRBJ1-2 NA TRBV29-1 TGCAGCGTTATTCGGGCAGGACGAACTAACTATGGCTACACCTTC CSVIRAGRTNYGYTF
once TRBJ2-7 TRBD1 TRBV10-3 TGTGCCATCAGTGAGGGGACAGGGGATAACGAGCAGTACTTC CAISEGTGDNEQYF